This is a list of T cell receptor beta chains from one sample in a study of response to subunit inactivated influenza vaccine. TCRdb processed the RT-PCR reads anew with MiXCR; each CDR3 protein has one entry. Among fewer than 600,000 distinct CDR3 sequences, around 7.7% were seen once, and the ten largest hold under 15%. Sequencing was performed on PBMCs from blood, taken less than 30 months after vaccination. These receptors all come from a man aged 45-69 years who received an inactivated influenza vaccine. Both conserved end residues are part of each CDR3. The order of the fields is D gene, J gene, clone size, V gene, CDR3 DNA, CDR3 protein. D genes are given only for firm matches. Clone size is stated in some rows and not others, as once, few, many or a class when expanded.

>TRBD2|TRBJ2-5|few|TRBV7-2
TGTGCCAGCAGCTCGGGGCCGGGGGGACGTGAGACCCAGTACTTC
CASSSGPGGRETQYF
>.|TRBJ1-1|many|TRBV7-6
TGTGCCAGCAGCTTAGTTGCAGGTACCATGAACACTGAAGCTTTCTTT
CASSLVAGTMNTEAFF
>TRBD1|TRBJ2-2|few|TRBV20-1
TGCAGTGCTAGAGGTCCGGGACAGGGGAACACCGGGGAGCTGTTTTTT
CSARGPGQGNTGELFF
>.|TRBJ2-7|few|TRBV29-1
TGCAGCGTTGAGTCCCGTTACGAGCAGTACTTC
CSVESRYEQYF
>TRBD2|TRBJ2-1|few|TRBV27
TGTGCCAGCAGCCCCCGTCCGGGGGTCGCGGGGGGGCCCAACAATGAGCAGTTCTTC
CASSPRPGVAGGPNNEQFF
>TRBD1|TRBJ1-6|.|TRBV20-1
TGCAGTGCCCGGCGGGGGACAGGGAATTCACCCCTCCACTTT
CSARRGTGNSPLHF
>.|TRBJ2-2|many|TRBV3-1
TGTGCCAGCAGCCGAACGGACACCGGGGAGCTGTTTTTT
CASSRTDTGELFF
>.|TRBJ1-2|.|TRBV3-1
TGTGCCAGCAGCCTCTCGCGTGCGCGCTACACCTTC
CASSLSRARYTF
>.|TRBJ2-5|few|TRBV5-4
TGTGCCACCACGGGGGATAGGGCTGGAGAGACCCAGTACTTC
CATTGDRAGETQYF
>.|TRBJ2-1|.|TRBV10-1
TGCGCCAGCAGTTCTAGGGGGGTCTACAATGAGCAGTTCTTC
CASSSRGVYNEQFF
>TRBD1|TRBJ2-1|many|TRBV12-3/TRBV12-4
TGTGCCAGCAGGCCACAGGGGGCGGGTGAGCAGTTCTTC
CASRPQGAGEQFF
>.|TRBJ2-1|few|TRBV4-2
TGTGCCAGCAGCCAAAGTCACCTCTCTAATGAGCAGTTCTTC
CASSQSHLSNEQFF
>.|TRBJ2-6|few|TRBV28
TGTGCCAGCAGTTTGAACTACAACTCTGGGGCCAACGTCCTGACTTTC
CASSLNYNSGANVLTF
>.|TRBJ1-4|few|TRBV30
TGTGCCTGGAGTGTACCTCGGCTTTCAAATGAAAAACTGTTTTTT
CAWSVPRLSNEKLFF
>TRBD1|TRBJ2-5|few|TRBV6-1
TGTGCCAGCAGGGGGCAGGGGGCCAGGGAGACCCAGTACTTC
CASRGQGARETQYF
>.|TRBJ1-4|.|TRBV15
TGTGCCACCAGCAGAGACCCCTCGGGGGCGAATGAAAAACTGTTTTTT
CATSRDPSGANEKLFF
>TRBD1|TRBJ1-5|few|TRBV6-1
TGTGCCAGCAGCCTAACAGGACAGGGAGGCAATCAGCCCCAGCATTTT
CASSLTGQGGNQPQHF
>TRBD1|TRBJ1-5|few|TRBV15
TGTGCCACCAGCAGTCCGGGGGAGGGCCCAGGGGGGCCCCAGCATTTT
CATSSPGEGPGGPQHF
>.|TRBJ2-1|.|TRBV19
TGTGCCAGTAGCAGGGACCAGGGGATAAATGAGCAGTTCTTC
CASSRDQGINEQFF
>.|TRBJ1-6|many|TRBV2
TGTGCCAGCAGTGAAATAGTGGGCAATTCACCCCTCCACTTT
CASSEIVGNSPLHF
>TRBD1|TRBJ1-4|.|TRBV5-1
TGCGCCAGCAGCTTACAGGGGGTGAATGAAAAACTGTTTTTT
CASSLQGVNEKLFF
>.|TRBJ1-2|many|TRBV6-1
TGTGCCAGCAGTGAAGTTGCTCCAGGTGCAAACTATGGCTACACCTTC
CASSEVAPGANYGYTF
>.|TRBJ1-3|few|TRBV6-1
TGTGCCAGCAGTAAAGCGGGACTTTTCTCTGGAAACACCATATATTTT
CASSKAGLFSGNTIYF
>.|TRBJ2-2|few|TRBV27
TGTGCCAGCAGTCCCCTGACAACCCAGAACACCGGGGAGCTGTTTTTT
CASSPLTTQNTGELFF
>.|TRBJ2-7|.|TRBV10-3
TGTGCCATCACCGCGACCAGGGAGTACGAGCAGTACTTC
CAITATREYEQYF
>TRBD2|TRBJ2-5|.|TRBV4-3
TGCGCCAGCAGCCAAGGGGTTTCGGCGGGAGGGCCGAGGGAGACCCAGTACTTC
CASSQGVSAGGPRETQYF
>.|TRBJ2-7|many|TRBV20-1
TGCAGTGCTAGGATCCCCTCCTCCTACGAGCAGTACTTC
CSARIPSSYEQYF
>.|TRBJ2-7|many|TRBV3-1
TGTGCCAGCAGCCATAACCCTCAGGGGACCTACGAGCAGTACTTC
CASSHNPQGTYEQYF
>TRBD1|TRBJ2-1|.|TRBV6-1
TGTGCCAGCAGTGAAGTACCGGGACAGGGATGGAATGAGCAGTTCTTC
CASSEVPGQGWNEQFF
>.|TRBJ2-3|many|TRBV6-6
TGTGCCAGCAGTGCGGGCTATACGCAGTATTTT
CASSAGYTQYF
>TRBD2|TRBJ2-1|few|TRBV20-1
TGCAGTGCGAGACTAGCGGGGGATCTTTACAATGAGCAGTTCTTC
CSARLAGDLYNEQFF
>.|TRBJ1-5|many|TRBV20-1
TGCAGTGCTAGAGATGGGACGGCTTGGGGTCAGCCCCAGCATTTT
CSARDGTAWGQPQHF
>.|TRBJ1-2|few|TRBV9
TGTGCCAGCAGCCCTACAGGGAGTGGTTATGGCTACACCTTC
CASSPTGSGYGYTF
>TRBD2|TRBJ2-2|many|TRBV20-1
TGCAGTGCTAGAGATGCGGGACTAGCGAACACCGGGGAGCTGTTTTTT
CSARDAGLANTGELFF
>.|TRBJ2-1|many|TRBV20-1
TGCAGTGCTAGAGACCTCGGTGGATCCTACAATGAGCAGTTCTTC
CSARDLGGSYNEQFF
>.|TRBJ2-4|few|TRBV20-1
TGCAGTGCTAGAGTCGGTTCGGGGGGCGGGAACATTCAGTACTTC
CSARVGSGGGNIQYF
>.|TRBJ1-5|.|TRBV4-3
TGCGCCAGCAGCCAAGATCCCTACGATCAGCCCCAGCATTTT
CASSQDPYDQPQHF
>.|TRBJ1-5|many|TRBV7-9
TGTGCCAGCAGCTTAGGTTCGTTCAATCAGCCCCAGCATTTT
CASSLGSFNQPQHF
>.|TRBJ2-6|.|TRBV4-3
TGCGCCAGCAGCCAAACAGCTGGGGCCAACGTCCTGACTTTC
CASSQTAGANVLTF
>.|TRBJ2-2|many|TRBV5-1
TGCGCCAGCAGCTGGGCGGGCCAGTCGAACACCGGGGAGCTGTTTTTT
CASSWAGQSNTGELFF